What follows is one TCR beta chain and its context. Its target is unknown. Preparation of the TCRbeta library was carried out with unique molecular identifiers. TCRdb itself ran the PCR reads through MiXCR, one entry per CDR3 protein. This table holds more than 40,000 distinct CDR3 sequences, about 50% found once. This record comes from a study of T-cell reconstitution after alpha-beta-depleted transplantation in children. This CDR3 has 15 residues. V gave up 0 bases and J gave up 0 bases, with 10 bases separating them. CDR1 and CDR2 (germline): SGHRS, YFSETQ. Study-wide points: At around two months after transplant, the alpha-beta T cells were reportedly derived from several hundred expanded clones that came from non-depleted graft cells.

The sequenced sample was peripheral blood, obtained before TCRalphabeta/CD19-depleted stem cell transplant. This receptor was obtained from a boy under two years old with SCID, due to receive a stem cell transplant. The chain links TRBV5-1 to TRBJ2-7; D gene unclear. The DNA for the CDR3 is TGCGCCAGCAGCTTGGACCACCGACACTCCTACGAGCAGTACTTC. Translated, it gives CASSLDHRHSYEQYF.